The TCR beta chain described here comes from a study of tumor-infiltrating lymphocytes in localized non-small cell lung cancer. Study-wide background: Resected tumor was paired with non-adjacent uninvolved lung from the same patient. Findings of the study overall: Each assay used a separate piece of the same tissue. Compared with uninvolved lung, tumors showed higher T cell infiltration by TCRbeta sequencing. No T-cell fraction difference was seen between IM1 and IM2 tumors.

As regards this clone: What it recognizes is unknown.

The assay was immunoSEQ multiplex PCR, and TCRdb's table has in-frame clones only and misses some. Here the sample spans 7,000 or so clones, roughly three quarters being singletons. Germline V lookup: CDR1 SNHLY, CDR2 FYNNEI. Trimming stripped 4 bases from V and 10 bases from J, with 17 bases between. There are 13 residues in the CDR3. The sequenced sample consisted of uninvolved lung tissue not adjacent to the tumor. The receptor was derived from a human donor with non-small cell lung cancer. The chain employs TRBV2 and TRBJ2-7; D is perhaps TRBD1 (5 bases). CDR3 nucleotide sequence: TGTGCCAGCAGTGCGCCAGGGTCCCTTACTCAGTACTTC. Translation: CASSAPGSLTQYF.